This T cell receptor beta chain came from a study of blood T cell repertoires in COVID-19. Turning to the study itself: From the United States, Italy and Spain came samples of acute and convalescent COVID-19. PBMCs, B-cell-depleted T cells, or T cells were the source of the cDNA or gDNA that made up the material.

The V gene lost 5 bases and the J gene lost 11 bases, with 9 bases spanning the gap. The germline V gene has CDR1 SNHLY and CDR2 FYNNEI. The CDR3 has 10 amino acids. Original methodology: Cell counts per sample came from amplifying reference gene primers. Using immunoSEQ multiplex PCR, the repertoire was profiled, and TCRdb retains in-frame clones only, with some absent. V, J and clone size are taken as reported in that table, and D and trimming were inferred from the DNA itself. The data contain roughly 33,000 clones, just over 85% of them singletons. The sequenced material came from peripheral blood. The chain recombines TRBV2 with TRBJ2-5, with no clear D. The TCR sequence derives from a human donor in a cohort sampled during active COVID-19. The CDR3 DNA follows: TGTGCCAGCAGTAGAGTCATGCAGTACTTC. It yields the protein CASSRVMQYF.